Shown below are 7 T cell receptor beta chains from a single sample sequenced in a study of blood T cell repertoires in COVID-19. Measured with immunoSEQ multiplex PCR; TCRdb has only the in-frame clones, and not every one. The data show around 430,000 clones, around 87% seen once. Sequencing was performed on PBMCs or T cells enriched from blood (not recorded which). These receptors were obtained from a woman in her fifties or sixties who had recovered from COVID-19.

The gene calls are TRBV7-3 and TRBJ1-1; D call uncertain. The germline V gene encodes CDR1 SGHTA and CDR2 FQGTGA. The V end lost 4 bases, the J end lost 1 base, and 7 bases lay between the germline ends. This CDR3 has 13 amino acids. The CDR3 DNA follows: TGTGCCAGCAGCTCCTATCCGAACACTGAAGCTTTCTTT. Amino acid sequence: CASSSYPNTEAFF.

The CDR3 region is CASSFNGLYNEQFF. CDR3 nucleotide sequence: TGTGCCAGCAGCTTTAACGGTCTATACAATGAGCAGTTCTTC. The chain recombines TRBV7-2 with TRBJ2-1, with D unclear. The CDR3 length is 14 residues. Trimming left V 3 bases short and J 4 bases short, with 10 bases between. Germline-derived CDR1 and CDR2 are SGHTA and FQGNSA.

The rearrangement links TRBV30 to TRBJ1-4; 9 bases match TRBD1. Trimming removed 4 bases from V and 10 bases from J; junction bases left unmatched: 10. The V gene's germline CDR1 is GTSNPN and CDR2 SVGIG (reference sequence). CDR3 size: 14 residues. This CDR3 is CAWTKETGGGKLFF. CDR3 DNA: TGTGCCTGGACAAAGGAGACAGGGGGAGGAAAACTGTTTTTT.

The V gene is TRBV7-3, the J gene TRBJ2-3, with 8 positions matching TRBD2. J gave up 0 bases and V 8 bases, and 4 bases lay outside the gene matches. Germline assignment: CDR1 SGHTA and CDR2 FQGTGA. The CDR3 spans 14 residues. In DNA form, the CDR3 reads TGTGCCAGCTCGGGGGGGGCCAGCACAGATACGCAGTATTTT. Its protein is CASSGGASTDTQYF. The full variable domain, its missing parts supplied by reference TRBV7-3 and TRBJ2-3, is GAGVSQTPSNKVTEKGKYVELRCDPISGHTALYWYRQSLGQGPEFLIYFQGTGAADDSGLPNDRFFAVRPEGSVSTLKIQRTERGDSAVYLCASSGGASTDTQYFGPGTRLTVL.

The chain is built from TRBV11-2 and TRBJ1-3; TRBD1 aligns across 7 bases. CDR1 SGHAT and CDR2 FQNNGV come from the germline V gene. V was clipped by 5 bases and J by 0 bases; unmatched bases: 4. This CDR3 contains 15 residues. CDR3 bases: TGTGCCAGCAGCGCCGGGACAGTCTCTGGAAACACCATATATTTT. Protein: CASSAGTVSGNTIYF. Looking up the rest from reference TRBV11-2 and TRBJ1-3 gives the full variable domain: EAGVAQSPRYKIIEKRQSVAFWCNPISGHATLYWYQQILGQGPKLLIQFQNNGVVDDSQLPKDRFSAERLKGVDSTLKIQPAKLEDSAVYLCASSAGTVSGNTIYFGEGSWLTVV.

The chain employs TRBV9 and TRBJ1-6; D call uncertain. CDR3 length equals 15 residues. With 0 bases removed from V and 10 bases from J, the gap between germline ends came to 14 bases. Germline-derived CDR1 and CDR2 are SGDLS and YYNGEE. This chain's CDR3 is CASSVAGRELSPLHF. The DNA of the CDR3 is TGTGCCAGCAGCGTAGCTGGCCGGGAATTATCACCCCTCCACTTT.

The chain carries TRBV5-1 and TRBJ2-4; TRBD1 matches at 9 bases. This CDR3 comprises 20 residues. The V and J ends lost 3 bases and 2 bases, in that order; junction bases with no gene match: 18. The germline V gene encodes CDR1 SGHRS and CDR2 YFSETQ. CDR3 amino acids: CASSSFPWGQGFLSKNIQYF. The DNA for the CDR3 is TGCGCCAGCAGCTCCTTTCCTTGGGGACAGGGATTCTTATCCAAAAACATTCAGTACTTC.